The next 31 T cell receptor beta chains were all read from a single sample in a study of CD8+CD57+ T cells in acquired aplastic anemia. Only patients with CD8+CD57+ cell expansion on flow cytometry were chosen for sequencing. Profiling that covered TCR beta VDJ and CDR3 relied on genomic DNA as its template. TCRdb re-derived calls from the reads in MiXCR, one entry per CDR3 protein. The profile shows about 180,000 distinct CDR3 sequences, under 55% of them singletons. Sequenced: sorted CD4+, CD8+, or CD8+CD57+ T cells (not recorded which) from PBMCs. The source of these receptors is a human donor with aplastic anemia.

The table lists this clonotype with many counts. The CDR3 DNA sequence: TGTGCCACCAGCAGAGGACTAGCGGGGGCTTCCGGATCCTACGAGCAGTACTTC. Its protein is CATSRGLAGASGSYEQYF. This sequence joins TRBV15 and TRBJ2-7; 12 nucleotides agree with TRBD2. Trimming removed 1 base from V and 1 base from J; junction bases left unmatched: 8. The CDR3 loop spans 18 amino acids. The V gene's germline CDR1 is LNHNV and CDR2 YYDKDF (reference sequence).

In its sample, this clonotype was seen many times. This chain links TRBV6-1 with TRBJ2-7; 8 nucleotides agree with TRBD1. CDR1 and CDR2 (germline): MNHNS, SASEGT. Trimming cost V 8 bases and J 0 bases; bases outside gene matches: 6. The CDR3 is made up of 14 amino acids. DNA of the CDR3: TGTGCCAGCCAGACAGGGGCCAGCTCCTACGAGCAGTACTTC. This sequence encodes CASQTGASSYEQYF.

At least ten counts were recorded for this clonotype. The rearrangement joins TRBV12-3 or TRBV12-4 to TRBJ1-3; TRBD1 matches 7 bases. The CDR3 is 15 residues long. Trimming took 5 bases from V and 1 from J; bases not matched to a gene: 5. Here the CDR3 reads CASSPSDRSGNTIYF. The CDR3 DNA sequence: TGTGCCAGCAGTCCCTCGGACAGGTCTGGAAACACCATATATTTT.

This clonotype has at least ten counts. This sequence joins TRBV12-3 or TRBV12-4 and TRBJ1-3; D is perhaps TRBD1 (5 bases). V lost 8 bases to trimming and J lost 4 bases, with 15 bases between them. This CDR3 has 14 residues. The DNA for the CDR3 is TGTGCCAGCGTCCCCTGGGGGTTGGGAAACACCATATATTTT. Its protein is CASVPWGLGNTIYF.

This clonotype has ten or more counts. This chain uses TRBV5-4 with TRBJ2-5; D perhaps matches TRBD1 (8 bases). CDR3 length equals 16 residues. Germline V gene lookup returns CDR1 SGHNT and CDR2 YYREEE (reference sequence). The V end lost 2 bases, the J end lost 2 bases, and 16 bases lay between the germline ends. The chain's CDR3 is CASSLGQGGGQETQYF. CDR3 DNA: TGTGCCAGCAGCTTAGGACAGGGAGGGGGTCAAGAGACCCAGTACTTC.

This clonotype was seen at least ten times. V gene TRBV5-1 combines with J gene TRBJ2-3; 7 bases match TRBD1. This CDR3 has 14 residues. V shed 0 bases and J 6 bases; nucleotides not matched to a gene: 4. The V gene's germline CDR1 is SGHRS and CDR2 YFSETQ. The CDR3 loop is CASSLDRGWDTQYF. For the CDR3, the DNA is TGCGCCAGCAGCTTGGACAGGGGATGGGATACGCAGTATTTT.

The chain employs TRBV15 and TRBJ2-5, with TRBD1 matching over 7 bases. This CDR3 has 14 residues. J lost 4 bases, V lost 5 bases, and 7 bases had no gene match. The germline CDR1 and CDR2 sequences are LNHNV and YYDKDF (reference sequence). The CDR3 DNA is TGTGCCACCAGCCCCAGACAGGGATCAGAGACCCAGTACTTC. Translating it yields CATSPRQGSETQYF.

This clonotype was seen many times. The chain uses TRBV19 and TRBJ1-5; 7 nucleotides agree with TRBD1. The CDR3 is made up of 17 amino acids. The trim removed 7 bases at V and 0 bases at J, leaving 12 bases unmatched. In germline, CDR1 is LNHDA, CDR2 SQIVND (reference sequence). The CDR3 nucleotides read TGTGCCAGTACCGACCTGACAGGGCAGCTTAGCAATCAGCCCCAGCATTTT. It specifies CASTDLTGQLSNQPQHF.

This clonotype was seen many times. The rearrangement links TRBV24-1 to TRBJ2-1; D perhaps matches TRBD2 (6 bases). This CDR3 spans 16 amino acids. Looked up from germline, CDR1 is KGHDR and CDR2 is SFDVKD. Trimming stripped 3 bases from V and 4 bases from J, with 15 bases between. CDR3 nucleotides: TGTGCCACCAGTGATCCCGCGACTGGGAGGTACAATGAGCAGTTCTTC. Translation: CATSDPATGRYNEQFF.

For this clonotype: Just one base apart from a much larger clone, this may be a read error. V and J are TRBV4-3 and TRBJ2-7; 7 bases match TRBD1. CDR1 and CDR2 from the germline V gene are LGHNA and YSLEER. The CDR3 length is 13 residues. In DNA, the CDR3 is TGCACCAGCAGCCAAGTACAGGGGTACGAGCAGTACTTC. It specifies CTSSQVQGYEQYF.

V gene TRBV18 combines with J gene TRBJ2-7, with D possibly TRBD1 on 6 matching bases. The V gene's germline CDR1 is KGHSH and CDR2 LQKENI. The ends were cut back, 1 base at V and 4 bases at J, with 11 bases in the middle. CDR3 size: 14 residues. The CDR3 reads CASSPQAGVYEQYF. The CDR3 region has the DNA TGTGCCAGCTCACCACAGGCAGGGGTGTACGAGCAGTACTTC.

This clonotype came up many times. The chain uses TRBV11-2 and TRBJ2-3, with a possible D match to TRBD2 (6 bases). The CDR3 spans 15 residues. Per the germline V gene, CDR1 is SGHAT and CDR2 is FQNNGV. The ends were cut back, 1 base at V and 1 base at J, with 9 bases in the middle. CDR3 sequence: CASSLVTGGTDTQYF. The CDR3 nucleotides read TGTGCCAGCAGCTTAGTTACGGGAGGCACAGATACGCAGTATTTT.

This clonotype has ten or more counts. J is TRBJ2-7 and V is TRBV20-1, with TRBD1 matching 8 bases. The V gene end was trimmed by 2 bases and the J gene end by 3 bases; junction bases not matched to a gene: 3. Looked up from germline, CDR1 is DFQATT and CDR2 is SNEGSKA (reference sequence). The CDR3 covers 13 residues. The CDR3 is CSARSDRGYEQYF. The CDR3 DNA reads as TGCAGTGCTAGAAGTGACAGGGGCTACGAGCAGTACTTC.

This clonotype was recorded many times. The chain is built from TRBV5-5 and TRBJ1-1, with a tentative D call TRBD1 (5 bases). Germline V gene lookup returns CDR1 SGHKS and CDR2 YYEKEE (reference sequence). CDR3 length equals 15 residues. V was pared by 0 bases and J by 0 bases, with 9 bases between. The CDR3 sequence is CASSLAPGMNTEAFF. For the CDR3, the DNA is TGTGCCAGCAGCTTGGCTCCAGGGATGAACACTGAAGCTTTCTTT.

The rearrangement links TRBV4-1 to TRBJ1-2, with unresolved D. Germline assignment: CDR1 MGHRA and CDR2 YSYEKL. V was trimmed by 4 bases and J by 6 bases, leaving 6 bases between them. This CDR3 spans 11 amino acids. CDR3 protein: CASSLADGYTF. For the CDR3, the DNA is TGCGCCAGCAGCCTAGCGGATGGCTACACCTTC.

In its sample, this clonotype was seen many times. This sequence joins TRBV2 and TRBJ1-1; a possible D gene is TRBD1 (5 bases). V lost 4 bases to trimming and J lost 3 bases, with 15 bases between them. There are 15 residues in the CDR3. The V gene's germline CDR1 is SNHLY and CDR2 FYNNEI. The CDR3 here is CASSALVGVDTEAFF. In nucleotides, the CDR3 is TGTGCCAGCAGTGCACTAGTGGGGGTTGACACTGAAGCTTTCTTT.

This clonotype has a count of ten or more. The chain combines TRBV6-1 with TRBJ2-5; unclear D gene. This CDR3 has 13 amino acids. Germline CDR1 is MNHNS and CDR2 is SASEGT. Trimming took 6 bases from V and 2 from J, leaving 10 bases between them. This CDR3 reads CASRTDWQETQYF. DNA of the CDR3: TGTGCCAGCAGGACCGACTGGCAAGAGACCCAGTACTTC.

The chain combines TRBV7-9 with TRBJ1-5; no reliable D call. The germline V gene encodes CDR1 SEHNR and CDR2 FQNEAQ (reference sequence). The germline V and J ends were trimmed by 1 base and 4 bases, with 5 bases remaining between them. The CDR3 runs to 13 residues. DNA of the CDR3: TGTGCCAGCAGCTTAGACGAGAATCAGCCCCAGCATTTT. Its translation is CASSLDENQPQHF.

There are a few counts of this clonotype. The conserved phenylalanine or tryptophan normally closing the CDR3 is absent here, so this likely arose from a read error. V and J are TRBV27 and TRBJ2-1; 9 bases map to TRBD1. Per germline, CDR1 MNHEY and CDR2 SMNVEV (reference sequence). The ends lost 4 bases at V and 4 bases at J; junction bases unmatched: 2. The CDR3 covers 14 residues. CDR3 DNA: TGTGCCAGCAGTTCGGGGACAGGGTACAATGAGCAGTTCCTC. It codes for CASSSGTGYNEQFL.

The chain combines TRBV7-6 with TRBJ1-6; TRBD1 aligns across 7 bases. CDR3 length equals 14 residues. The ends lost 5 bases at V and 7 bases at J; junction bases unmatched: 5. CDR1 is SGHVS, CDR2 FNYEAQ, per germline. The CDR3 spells CASSPGTVNSPLHF. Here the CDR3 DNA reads TGTGCCAGCAGCCCCGGGACAGTAAATTCACCCCTCCACTTT.

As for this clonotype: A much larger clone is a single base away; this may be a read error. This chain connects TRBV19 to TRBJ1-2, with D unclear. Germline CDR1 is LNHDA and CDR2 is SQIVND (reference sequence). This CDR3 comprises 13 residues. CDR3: CTSSQGPNGGYTF. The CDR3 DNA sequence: TGTACCAGTAGCCAAGGGCCAAACGGCGGCTACACCTTC.

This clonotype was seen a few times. The CDR3 here is CSARRQGYSYEQYF. Here the CDR3 DNA reads TGCAGTGCTAGACGACAGGGGTACTCCTACGAGCAGTACTTC. The chain links TRBV20-1 to TRBJ2-7; 8 nucleotides line up with TRBD1. This CDR3 has 14 amino acids. Germline-derived CDR1 and CDR2 are DFQATT and SNEGSKA (reference sequence). V gave up 2 bases and J gave up 0 bases; unmatched junction bases: 3.

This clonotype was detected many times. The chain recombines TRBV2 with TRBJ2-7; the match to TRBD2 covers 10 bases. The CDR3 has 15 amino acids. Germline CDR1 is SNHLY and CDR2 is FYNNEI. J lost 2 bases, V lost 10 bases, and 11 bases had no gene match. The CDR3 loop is CANTIQSGGAYEQYF. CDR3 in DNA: TGTGCCAATACCATACAGAGCGGGGGGGCCTACGAGCAGTACTTC.

The CDR3 loop reads CATSREDRGGYTF. Here the CDR3 DNA reads TGTGCCACCAGCAGGGAAGACAGGGGGGGCTACACCTTC. The V and J genes are TRBV15 and TRBJ1-2; 9 bases are shared with TRBD1. V gave up 3 bases and J gave up 8 bases; unmatched junction bases: 4. Germline V lookup: CDR1 LNHNV, CDR2 YYDKDF (reference sequence). The CDR3 extends over 13 amino acids.

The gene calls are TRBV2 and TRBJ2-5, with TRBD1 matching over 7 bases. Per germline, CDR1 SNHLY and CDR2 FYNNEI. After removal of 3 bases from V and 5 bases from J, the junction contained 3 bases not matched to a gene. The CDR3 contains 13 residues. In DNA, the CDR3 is TGTGCCAGCAGTGACGGACAGGAGGAGACCCAGTACTTC. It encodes CASSDGQEETQYF.

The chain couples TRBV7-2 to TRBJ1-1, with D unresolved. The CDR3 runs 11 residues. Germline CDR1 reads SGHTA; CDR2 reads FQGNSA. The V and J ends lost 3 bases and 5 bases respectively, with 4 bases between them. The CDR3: CASSFVTEAFF. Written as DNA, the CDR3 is TGTGCCAGCAGCTTCGTGACTGAAGCTTTCTTT.

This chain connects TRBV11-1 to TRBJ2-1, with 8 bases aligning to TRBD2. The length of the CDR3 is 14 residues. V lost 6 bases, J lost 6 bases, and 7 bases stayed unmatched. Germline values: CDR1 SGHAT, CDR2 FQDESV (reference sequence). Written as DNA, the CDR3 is TGTGCCAGCAGTTCCCGGACTAGCTCCAATGAGCAGTTCTTC. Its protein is CASSSRTSSNEQFF.

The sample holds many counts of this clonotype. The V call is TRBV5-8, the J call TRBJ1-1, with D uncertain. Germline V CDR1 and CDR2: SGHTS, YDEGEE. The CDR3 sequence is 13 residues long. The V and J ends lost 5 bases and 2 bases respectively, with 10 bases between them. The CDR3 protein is CASSRATNTEAFF. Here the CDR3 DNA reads TGTGCCAGCAGTCGGGCCACTAACACTGAAGCTTTCTTT.

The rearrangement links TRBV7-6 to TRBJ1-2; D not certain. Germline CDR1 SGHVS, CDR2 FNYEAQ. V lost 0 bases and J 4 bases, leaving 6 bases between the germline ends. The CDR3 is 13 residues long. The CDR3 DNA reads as TGTGCCAGCAGCTTAGCGCCAGGCTATGGCTACACCTTC. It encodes CASSLAPGYGYTF. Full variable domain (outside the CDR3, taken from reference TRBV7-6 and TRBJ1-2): GAGVSQSPRYKVTKRGQDVALRCDPISGHVSLYWYRQALGQGPEFLTYFNYEAQQDKSGLPNDRFSAERPEGSISTLTIQRTEQRDSAMYRCASSLAPGYGYTFGSGTRLTVV.

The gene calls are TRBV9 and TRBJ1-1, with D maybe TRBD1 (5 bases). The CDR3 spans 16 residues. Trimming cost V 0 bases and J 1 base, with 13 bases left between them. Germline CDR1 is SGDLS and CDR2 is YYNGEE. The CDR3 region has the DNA TGTGCCAGCAGCGTAGGACAGACACTATGGAACACTGAAGCTTTCTTT. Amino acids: CASSVGQTLWNTEAFF.

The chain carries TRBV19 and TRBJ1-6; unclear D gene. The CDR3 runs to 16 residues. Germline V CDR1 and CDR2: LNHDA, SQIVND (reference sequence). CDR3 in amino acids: CARDALGCSYNSPLHF. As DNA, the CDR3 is TGTGCTAGAGATGCCCTAGGGTGCTCCTATAATTCACCCCTCCACTTT.